This TCR beta chain originates from a study of T cell responses to AZD1222 COVID-19 vaccine (dated by TCRdb to the early 2020s). About the study as a whole: Because spike-specific TCR depth and breadth did not differ between the two schedules, AZD1222 recipients who got a second dose at roughly 4 weeks were pooled with those who got a second dose at roughly 12 weeks. TCR sequencing was performed for fewer than 250 trial participants, of whom roughly 200 were given two doses of AZD1222 and roughly 25 were given two doses of MenACWY control vaccine. Trial participants were enrolled by age into subgroups of 18-55, 56-69 and 70-plus years, and about 150, 27 and 61 TCR-sequenced participants, respectively, were included in these subgroups. Study-level results and caveats: The whole spike protein was spanned by vaccine-associated CD4 TCRs, and dominant responses were seen in regions 160-218 and 743-854. Only a handful of AZD1222 recipients were SARS-CoV-2 seropositive at baseline, limiting conclusions about previously exposed vaccinees. Epitopes outside the regions mutated in the B.1.351 and B.1.1.7 variants were reportedly recognized by nearly half of the unique spike-specific TCRs. In the small 56-69-year group, the increase in depth fell short of significance, most likely because of low power. Because no samples from the day 14 peak response were available, repertoires could be characterized only after the peak T cell response. Participants were mostly white British, with more females than males. The authors suggested clonal diversity may have been underestimated. Spike-specific TCR breadth and depth rose significantly after two AZD1222 doses compared with day 0 and with MenACWY recipients.

The time point tag for this specimen amounts to: baseline before first vaccination. Samples from vaccinated people were obtained from the UK trials COV001 and COV002, which included a single-blind randomized controlled phase 2/3 trial of AZD1222 (ChAdOx1 nCoV-19) in healthy adults. Trial participant PBMC samples were collected at day 0 and day 28 after the second dose for TCRbeta chain sequencing. Comment on this clone: Which antigen it targets is not known. No base-level quality is on record; no much larger clone is a single base apart.

Germline trimming amounts to 4 bases on V and 4 bases on J, with 10 as the count of junction bases outside the gene matches. The CDR3 numbers 15 residues from cysteine through phenylalanine. The DNA shown is the 45-base CDR3, in frame from base 1. The germline V gene (reference sequence) provides CDR1 SGHNT and CDR2 YYREEE. The CDR3 regions of human TCRbeta chains were analyzed by immunosequencing. Under the source paper's analysis protocol: TCRs in the repertoires were compared against a reference library of SARS-CoV-2-specific TCRs that had been generated with the MIRA antigen-specificity platform. Breadth was defined as the fraction of unique TCRs that were SARS-CoV-2-associated, and depth was defined as the fraction of total T cells that were SARS-CoV-2-associated. Using the MIRA data, each spike-specific TCR was mapped to the spike region that the TCR reacts to and placed in a CD4 or CD8 class. Log10-transformed breadth and depth values were compared by one-way ANOVA with Sidak's multiple comparisons tests. TCRdb re-hosts the immuneACCESS table, in-frame sequences only. Its copies lack some clones; in the studies checked, an unresolved V gene accounts for under half of them, and the cause for the rest is not known. V, J and clone size derive from that table, while D and trimming were established from the DNA sequence. This sample gives about 130,000 clones in total; 70% to 90% of them show up just once. Under 2.5% of the sample comes from the top ten.

The source of this sequence is an adult in good health. The sequencing here drew on peripheral blood, taken on day 0 of AZD1222 vaccination. The V and J genes are TRBV5-4 and TRBJ1-1, and 7 junction bases match TRBD1. The CDR3 reads CASSLDGQAGTEAFF. At the DNA level, the sequence is TGTGCCAGCAGCCTAGACGGACAGGCGGGCACTGAAGCTTTCTTT. The CDR3 plus the reference TRBV5-4 and TRBJ1-1 genes for the other parts give the full variable domain: ETGVTQSPTHLIKTRGQQVTLRCSSQSGHNTVSWYQQALGQGPQFIFQYYREEENGRGNFPPRFSGLQFPNYSSELNVNALELDDSALYLCASSLDGQAGTEAFFGQGTRLTVV.